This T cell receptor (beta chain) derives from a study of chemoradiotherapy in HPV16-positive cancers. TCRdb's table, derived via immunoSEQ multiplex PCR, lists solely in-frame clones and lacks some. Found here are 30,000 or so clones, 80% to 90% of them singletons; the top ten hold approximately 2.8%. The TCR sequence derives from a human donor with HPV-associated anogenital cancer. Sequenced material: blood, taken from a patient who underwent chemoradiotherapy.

CDR3 residues: CASSLAGNRAEAFF. The CDR3 nucleotides read TGTGCCAGCAGCTTAGCGGGGAATCGGGCTGAAGCTTTCTTT. The chain recombines TRBV7-2 with TRBJ1-1, with unresolved D. V was shortened by 0 bases and J by 6 bases, with 11 bases between the two germline ends. The CDR3 is made up of 14 amino acids. Germline values: CDR1 SGHTA, CDR2 FQGNSA.